The TCR beta chain described here comes from a study of shared clonotypes between healthy human individuals. HIV-negative, healthy adults without recent acute infections or vaccinations were the donors. Naive CD4+ cells were CD45RA-selected; the remaining cells were memory. Germline loops: CDR1 SEHNR, CDR2 FQNEAQ (reference sequence). This CDR3 is built from 14 residues. V was cut by 5 bases and J by 0 bases, with 10 bases left in between. Produced via immunoSEQ multiplex PCR; TCRdb's table is partial and in-frame only. The table has hundreds of thousands of clones, 73% seen once. The sequence came from a woman in her twenties or thirties in good health. Sequencing input: memory CD4+ T cells sorted from blood. Sample subset: CD45RA-negative fraction. The chain uses TRBV7-9 and TRBJ1-1; D is ambiguous. The CDR3 region has the DNA TGTGCCAGCAGCCTGACCGACCTGAACACTGAAGCTTTCTTT. Its translation is CASSLTDLNTEAFF.